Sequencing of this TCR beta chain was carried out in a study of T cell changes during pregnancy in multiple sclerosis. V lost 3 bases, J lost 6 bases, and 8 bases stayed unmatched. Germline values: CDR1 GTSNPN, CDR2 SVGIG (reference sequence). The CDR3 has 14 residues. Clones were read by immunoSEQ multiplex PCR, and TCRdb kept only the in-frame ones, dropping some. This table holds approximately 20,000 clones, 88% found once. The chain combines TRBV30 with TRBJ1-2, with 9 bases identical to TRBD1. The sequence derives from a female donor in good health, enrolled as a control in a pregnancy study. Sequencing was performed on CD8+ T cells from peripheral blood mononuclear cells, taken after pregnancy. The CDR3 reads CAWSLQGAPDGYTF. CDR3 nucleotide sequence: TGTGCCTGGAGCCTACAGGGGGCGCCGGATGGCTACACCTTC.